A single sample gave rise to the 14 T cell receptor beta chains below, sequenced in a study of siplizumab effects on memory and regulatory T cells. Clones were sequenced by immunoSEQ multiplex PCR, and TCRdb holds only the in-frame ones, with some missing. The sample holds 100,000 or so clones, around 90% seen once. The sequenced sample was CD4+ T cells sorted from blood. Receptors were obtained from a human donor in good health.

The V call is TRBV6-5, the J call TRBJ2-4; D remains ambiguous. This CDR3 is built from 14 residues. The ends were cut back, 10 bases at V and 0 bases at J, with 13 bases in the middle. Germline V gives CDR1 MNHEY, CDR2 SVGAGI. Here the CDR3 DNA reads TGTGCCACACGTTCAGCGCTAGCCAAAAACATTCAGTACTTC. This encodes CATRSALAKNIQYF.

V is TRBV7-9 and J is TRBJ1-2, with a weak D call TRBD1 (6 bases). Germline values: CDR1 SEHNR, CDR2 FQNEAQ (reference sequence). V lost 1 base to trimming and J lost 6 bases, with 9 bases between them. CDR3 length: 13 residues. CDR3 sequence reads: CASSLVSGDGYTF. Here the CDR3 DNA reads TGTGCCAGCAGCTTAGTCTCAGGGGATGGCTACACCTTC.

Here the CDR3 reads CASSLTGSTDRGAHEQYF. The CDR3 DNA reads as TGTGCCAGCAGCTTAACTGGTAGTACGGACAGGGGCGCGCACGAGCAGTACTTC. The rearrangement joins TRBV7-3 to TRBJ2-7; the match to TRBD1 covers 9 bases. CDR3 length: 18 amino acids. In germline, CDR1 is SGHTA, CDR2 FQGTGA. V trimming: 0 bases; J trimming: 5 bases; junction bases outside the gene matches: 14.

The chain combines TRBV6-5 with TRBJ2-7; D call uncertain. The germline V gene has CDR1 MNHEY and CDR2 SVGAGI. This CDR3 has 15 residues. The ends were cut back, 3 bases at V and 0 bases at J, with 12 bases in the middle. CDR3 residues: CASSYLHSSSYEQYF. In DNA form, the CDR3 reads TGTGCCAGCAGTTATCTCCACTCGTCCTCCTACGAGCAGTACTTC.

J is TRBJ2-3 and V is TRBV5-4; 7 bases map to TRBD1. There are 16 residues in the CDR3. The germline gives CDR1 SGHNT, CDR2 YYREEE (reference sequence). V gave up 5 bases and J gave up 7 bases; unmatched junction bases: 16. CDR3 protein: CASRHRAGTDKNTQYF. The CDR3 coding sequence is TGTGCCAGCAGACACAGGGCCGGGACAGATAAAAATACGCAGTATTTT.

This clone showed up just a few times. The rearrangement links TRBV2 to TRBJ2-7; D unresolved. With 3 bases removed from V and 4 bases from J, the gap between germline ends came to 4 bases. In germline, CDR1 is SNHLY, CDR2 FYNNEI. CDR3 length: 11 amino acids. CDR3 amino acids: CASSDRYEQYF. The CDR3 bases are TGTGCCAGCAGTGACAGGTACGAGCAGTACTTC.

This clone appeared a single time. The chain employs TRBV27 and TRBJ2-7; possibly TRBD1 for D (6 bases). The CDR3 contains 17 residues. V lost 5 bases, J lost 3 bases, and 23 bases lay in between. Germline CDR1 and CDR2: MNHEY and SMNVEV (reference sequence). The chain's CDR3 is CASSHSGTFQTVYEQYF. The CDR3 nucleotides read TGTGCCAGCAGTCACTCCGGGACATTCCAAACCGTCTACGAGCAGTACTTC.

This clone was seen more than once but under ten times. The chain is built from TRBV7-8 and TRBJ1-1, with a possible D match to TRBD1 (5 bases). The CDR3 consists of 14 residues. Germline V gene sequence: CDR1 SGHVS, CDR2 FQNEAQ. The V and J ends lost 4 bases and 7 bases respectively, with 16 bases between them. The CDR3 spells CASSSKPGRREAFF. The CDR3 DNA reads as TGTGCCAGCAGCTCAAAGCCGGGACGGCGTGAAGCTTTCTTT.

The chain combines TRBV9 with TRBJ2-1, with D hard to call. Per the germline V gene, CDR1 is SGDLS and CDR2 is YYNGEE. V lost 0 bases, J lost 9 bases, and 13 bases lay in between. This CDR3 contains 14 residues. The CDR3 sequence: CASSVVGSPGEQFF. DNA of the CDR3: TGTGCCAGCAGCGTAGTAGGTAGTCCAGGTGAGCAGTTCTTC. The whole variable domain, remainder taken from reference TRBV9 and TRBJ2-1, is DSGVTQTPKHLITATGQRVTLRCSPRSGDLSVYWYQQSLDQGLQFLIQYYNGEERAKGNILERFSAQQFPDLHSELNLSSLELGDSALYFCASSVVGSPGEQFFGPGTRLTVL.

V and J are TRBV7-2 and TRBJ2-7; D unresolved. The germline gives CDR1 SGHTA, CDR2 FQGNSA. Trimming removed 5 bases at V and 0 bases at J, with 11 bases between. This CDR3 has 14 amino acids. CDR3 DNA sequence: TGTGCCAGCAGCCTGAACCAGATCTCCTACGAGCAGTACTTC. Its protein is CASSLNQISYEQYF.

The chain combines TRBV5-1 with TRBJ2-7; TRBD1 agrees at 7 bases. CDR1 is SGHRS and CDR2 is YFSETQ in the germline V gene. The CDR3 consists of 14 residues. V was clipped by 1 base and J by 0 bases; unmatched bases: 1. The CDR3 coding sequence is TGCGCCAGCAGCTTGCAGGGGGACTCCTACGAGCAGTACTTC. Translation: CASSLQGDSYEQYF.

The chain employs TRBV20-1 and TRBJ2-3; possible D gene TRBD1, 5 bases. CDR1 and CDR2 (germline): DFQATT, SNEGSKA (reference sequence). The CDR3 sequence is 11 residues long. V was clipped by 3 bases and J by 14 bases, with 15 bases between them. The CDR3 is CSASTGWGWYF. The CDR3 nucleotides read TGCAGTGCTAGCACAGGTTGGGGATGGTATTTT.

The genes are TRBV7-3 and TRBJ2-1, with D possibly TRBD1 on 6 matching bases. Looked up from germline, CDR1 is SGHTA and CDR2 is FQGTGA. The CDR3 sequence is 14 residues long. The CDR3 is CAKPAGLRGNEQFF. The CDR3 DNA is TGTGCGAAACCAGCCGGTCTTAGGGGGAATGAGCAGTTCTTC.

The chain combines TRBV11-2 with TRBJ2-6, with unresolved D. V was clipped by 8 bases and J by 0 bases, with 8 bases between them. The CDR3 runs 14 residues. Germline CDR1 SGHAT, CDR2 FQNNGV. The CDR3, as DNA: TGTGCCAGCCGCCCGGGCTCTGGGGCCAACGTCCTGACTTTC. It yields the protein CASRPGSGANVLTF.